The clone carrying this T cell receptor (beta chain) was seen ten or more times. What it recognizes is unknown. The CDR3 covers 12 residues. V was pared by 2 bases and J by 6 bases, with 8 bases between. These data originate in a study of T-cell reconstitution after alpha-beta-depleted transplantation in children. As it was prepared, the TCRbeta library received unique molecular identifiers. TCRdb itself ran the PCR reads through MiXCR, one entry per CDR3 protein. This table has over 25,000 distinct CDR3 sequences, 5% to 7% appearing once. General study findings and limits: Where alpha-beta T cells came from about two months after transplant was reportedly several hundred expanded graft clones. Surviving thymic progenitors and recipient T cells were the source of high TCRbeta diversity at day 60 in some patients. Newly made T cells mostly supplied T-cell counts and diversity one year after transplant.

The clonotype was recovered from a child younger than two who had a stem cell transplant for acute myeloid leukemia, so the T cells may come from the graft donor. This material consisted of peripheral blood, taken 60 days after TCRalphabeta/CD19-depleted stem cell transplant. The rearrangement uses TRBV12-3 or TRBV12-4 and TRBJ2-7; D gene unclear. The CDR3 DNA is TGTGCCAGCAGTTTATTGTGGGGCGAGCAGTACTTC. Its protein is CASSLLWGEQYF.